This T cell receptor (beta chain) comes out of a study of shared clonotypes between healthy human individuals. Measured with immunoSEQ multiplex PCR; TCRdb has only the in-frame clones, and not every one. The sample carries a few hundred thousand clones, less than 98% recorded once. V was clipped by 6 bases and J by 0 bases, with 9 bases between them. This CDR3 has 14 amino acids. Per germline, CDR1 MNHEY and CDR2 SMNVEV (reference sequence). The chain links TRBV27 to TRBJ1-3; D remains unclear. This TCR came from a woman aged 25 to 39 in good health. The sequenced sample was naive CD4+ T cells sorted from blood. Subset: CD45RA+ positively selected. CDR3 protein: CASRGGDSGNTIYF. CDR3 coding DNA: TGTGCCAGCAGAGGCGGGGACTCTGGAAACACCATATATTTT.